This T cell receptor (beta chain) came from a study of vaccination and CD4 T cells after COVID-19 (dated by TCRdb to 2021 to 2024). About the investigation overall: Every convalescent patient had a positive nasal swab PCR test for SARS-CoV-2, with mild disease in nine or ten patients and severe disease in one. The cultures were stimulated with overlapping spike peptide pools from SARS-CoV-2 and from the common cold coronaviruses HCoV-NL63, HCoV-OC43 and HCoV-229E. Post-vaccine blood samples were collected a median of about 11 weeks after the second vaccine dose, ranging from roughly 14 to 241 days. Participants got two doses of the Pfizer-BioNTech BNT162b2 vaccine (n=8) or two doses of the Moderna mRNA-1273 vaccine (n=2). Control cultures used a CEFX viral epitope pool as positive control, an HIV-1 Nef peptide pool as negative control, or no peptide. In fewer than 12 COVID-19 convalescent patients and a handful of infection-naive healthy vaccine recipients, researchers compared the spike-specific CD4+ TCR repertoire from before mRNA vaccination with the repertoire from after. The convalescent cohort comprised six males and four females, including two Hispanic individuals, seven Caucasians, two Asians and one multiracial person. Post-COVID blood samples were collected from convalescent patients a median of roughly 100 days after diagnosis, with a range of roughly 30 to 170 days. Broader findings and caveats from the paper: The median count of SARS-CoV-2-reactive clonotypes went up from 20 to 25 after infection to a few dozen after vaccination, although the change was not significant. Only a relatively small number of convalescent patients were included in the study, and early timepoints following natural infection were not analyzed. Nearly all vaccine-specific clones in convalescent patients (304 of 307) were mono-reactive for SARS-CoV-2 spike rather than cross-reactive with common cold coronaviruses. In convalescent patients, a median approximately 86% of post-vaccine SARS-CoV-2-reactive clones were detected only after vaccination, suggesting vaccine-specific priming.

To prepare the library, PCR was applied. DNA from cultured CD4+ T cells was subjected to TCR sequencing with the Oncomine TCR Beta short-read assay at the Johns Hopkins FTIC core. The QIAamp micro DNA kit was used to extract genomic DNA from the cultured CD4+ T cells. Oncomine TCR Beta libraries from cultured CD4+ T cells were pooled with unique dual indexes and sequenced on an Illumina iSeq 100. The published analysis was carried out like this. Non-productive sequences were removed, and CDR3s that did not start with C, did not end with F or W, or were shorter than 7 amino acids were discarded. Antigen-specific clonotypes were identified with the MANAFEST web application by comparing peptide-stimulated wells with reference and other culture wells. Positive clones required FDR below 0.05, an odds ratio above 5, and productive frequency above 0.1% in at least two of three replicate wells. A clonotype was classed as cross-reactive if the clonotype showed significant expansion both in SARS-CoV-2 spike wells and in at least one common cold coronavirus spike condition. Similarity between CDR3 sequences was evaluated in R version 3.6.1 using Levenshtein distances (stringdist) and unrooted phylogenetic trees (ape). TCRdb ran its own pipeline on the public reads, namely fastp trimming at Q25 and MiXCR clone calling, and kept in-frame beta chains. Rows matching on CDR3 protein sequence are summarized as one entry with the most common DNA and genes. The V and J calls and clone size come from TCRdb's table, not from the authors' own analysis. The sample table lists some 3,500 distinct CDR3 sequences, 30% to 40% of them with a count of one. Roughly 27% of the sample is taken by the ten largest.

This sample's treatment or condition label indicates: roughly 11-day PBMC culture with coronavirus spike peptide pools or control peptides (ViraFEST assay). The ViraFEST assay was used in the study, in which antigen-specific T cells were expanded with peptide pools and expanded clonotypes were subsequently identified by TCR sequencing. The convalescent patients' positive SARS-CoV-2 PCR tests were from March to December 2020, which was before the Alpha, Beta and Delta variants emerged in the United States. Each well held millions of PBMCs cultured with 10 ug/ml peptide pools in IMDM containing roughly 5% human AB serum and roughly 9 IU/ml IL-2. On days 3 and 7, half of the culture medium was replaced with fresh IL-2-containing medium. Once the cells had been in culture for about 10 days, the EasySep CD4+ T cell isolation kit was used to isolate CD4+ T cells by negative selection. PBMCs were separated from whole blood using Ficoll-Paque Plus gradient centrifugation and then either used fresh or cryopreserved at -140C. Triplicate wells were generally used for each culture condition.

For this clonotype: No cognate antigen has been identified for it. Base qualities are not recorded, but no much larger clone differs from it by a single base.

From a lookup of the germline V gene, CDR1 and CDR2 are SNHLY and FYNNEI. Counted from cysteine to phenylalanine, this CDR3 has 15 amino acids. The kept DNA is CDR3 alone, 45 bases in frame from the first base. V and J are trimmed by 6 bases and 2 bases, and the gene matches miss 5 bases of the junction. This receptor was taken from a human donor who had recovered from COVID-19. Recombination connected TRBV2 to TRBJ2-3, and 10 junction bases match TRBD2. The source material was CD4+ T cells from blood, cultured in vitro. DNA sequence: TGTGCCAGCAGGGCCGGGACTAGCGACACAGATACGCAGTATTTT. Translated, it reads CASRAGTSDTDTQYF.